The clone carrying this T cell receptor (beta chain) was detected once. Its antigen is currently unknown. The sample comes from a study of T-cell memory formation after mild COVID-19. Study overall: TCR clusters mostly belonged to single donors. Study-wide findings and caveats: Researchers found some responding clones in pre-infection memory, a sign that cross-reactive memory joined. What remained unconfirmed was the SARS-CoV-2 specificity of second-wave clones peaking on day 37.

UMIs and sample barcodes were carried by the TCR alpha and TCR beta cDNA libraries that 5'RACE produced using constant-segment primers. MiXCR was run by TCRdb on the 5' RACE reads, yielding one entry per CDR3 protein. The table includes some 130,000 distinct CDR3 sequences, roughly 6% detected once. With 6 bases clipped from V and 8 bases from J, the junction kept 12 bases outside the gene matches. This CDR3 has 15 amino acids. Per germline, CDR1 SGHTA and CDR2 FQGTGA. This rearrangement joins TRBV7-3 to TRBJ2-1; 8 bases are a match to TRBD2. Sample: PBMCs or a T cell subset sorted from them (not recorded which). The sequence derives from an adult woman who had mild COVID-19 (a few samples of this study predate the infection). Cell type and time point are not known. CDR3 bases: TGTGCCAGCAGGAAGGGGTATAGCGGGGTTGATGAGCAGTTCTTC. This encodes CASRKGYSGVDEQFF.